This record looks at one T cell receptor (beta chain) sequence and its context. This specimen comes from a study of blood T cell repertoires in COVID-19. Individuals aged 18 to 89 years were recruited from 20 to 25 US areas. Clinical histories supplied by participants themselves formed the basis of cohort assignment. With 0 bases removed from V and 1 base from J, the gap between germline ends came to 7 bases. The CDR3 is made up of 15 amino acids. CDR1 and CDR2 (germline): SNHLY, FYNNEI. Produced via immunoSEQ multiplex PCR; TCRdb's table is partial and in-frame only. The repertoire holds over 300,000 clones, with approximately 85% as singletons.

Source material: PBMCs or T cells enriched from blood (not recorded which). The receptor was isolated from a man younger than 40 who had recovered from COVID-19. The chain joins TRBV2 to TRBJ1-5, with D possibly being TRBD1 (6 bases). CDR3 nucleotides: TGTGCCAGCAGTGAAGCAGGACAGAGCAATCAGCCCCAGCATTTT. Its protein product is CASSEAGQSNQPQHF.